The T cell receptor beta chain under discussion was sequenced for a study of T cells in Graves' hyperthyroidism and ophthalmopathy. The diagnostic basis comprised clinical symptoms, serum thyroxine and TRAb, thyroid ultrasound and orbital computed tomography. Notes on the study in general: Before onset, by a median of around six months, the model predicted ophthalmopathy.

RNA transcripts served as the template for amplifying TCR beta CDR3 regions. Primed by the HTBI set, a first-round RT-PCR was run on the TCR CDR3. TCRdb recomputed calls from the multiplex PCR reads with MiXCR, one row per CDR3 protein. Counted here are around 600,000 distinct CDR3 sequences, about 15% occurring once; the ten biggest clones make up approximately 13%. Germline V CDR1 and CDR2: LNHDA, SQIVND (reference sequence). With 0 bases removed from V and 4 bases from J, the gap between germline ends came to 10 bases. This CDR3 has 15 amino acids. This clonotype turned up a few times. Its antigen is as yet unknown.

The V call is TRBV19, the J call TRBJ2-1; perhaps TRBD2 as D (6 bases). Sequences were obtained from blood. This TCR derives from a woman between 50 and 59 years old with Graves' ophthalmopathy. In DNA form, the CDR3 reads TGTGCCAGTAGTATAGATTGGACTACTTACAATGAGCAGTTCTTC. Translating gives CASSIDWTTYNEQFF. The entire variable domain, with the rest obtained from reference TRBV19 and TRBJ2-1, is as follows: DGGITQSPKYLFRKEGQNVTLSCEQNLNHDAMYWYRQDPGQGLRLIYYSQIVNDFQKGDIAEGYSVSREKKESFPLTVTSAQKNPTAFYLCASSIDWTTYNEQFFGPGTRLTVL.